This TCR beta chain was documented in a study of OX40 agonist ivuxolimab in advanced cancers. The overall study: Dose-escalation patients had hepatocellular carcinoma, melanoma, renal cell or head and neck cancer. Three partial responders included one hepatocellular carcinoma patient and two cutaneous melanoma patients.

This table comes from immunoSEQ multiplex PCR, and its TCRdb copy is limited to in-frame clones, with some not included. The sample lists around 76,000 clones; 90% to 95% were seen once. This clonotype originated in an adult with an advanced solid tumor such as melanoma, head and neck, liver or kidney cancer. The sequencing here drew on CD4+ or CD8+ T cells sorted from blood, taken in a trial of the OX40 agonist ivuxolimab.

In nucleotides, the CDR3 is TGTGCCAGCAGCCCCAGGAGGGGGGTGGTCGATGAAGCTTTCTTT. Translation: CASSPRRGVVDEAFF. The chain combines TRBV6-1 with TRBJ1-1; tentative D call: TRBD1 (6 bases). V dropped 6 bases and J dropped 7 bases, with 21 bases sitting between them. The CDR3 consists of 15 residues. From germline, CDR1 is MNHNS and CDR2 SASEGT.